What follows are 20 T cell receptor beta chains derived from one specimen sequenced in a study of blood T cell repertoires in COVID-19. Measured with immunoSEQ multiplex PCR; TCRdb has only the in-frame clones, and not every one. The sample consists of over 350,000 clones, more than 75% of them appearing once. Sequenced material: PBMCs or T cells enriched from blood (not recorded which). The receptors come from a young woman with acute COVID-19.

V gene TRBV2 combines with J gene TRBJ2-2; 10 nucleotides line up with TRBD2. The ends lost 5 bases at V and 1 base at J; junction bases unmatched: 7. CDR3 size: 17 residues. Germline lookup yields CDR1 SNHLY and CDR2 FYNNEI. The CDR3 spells CASSRASGGLNTGELFF. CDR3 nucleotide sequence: TGTGCCAGCAGTCGAGCTAGCGGGGGCTTGAACACCGGGGAGCTGTTTTTT.

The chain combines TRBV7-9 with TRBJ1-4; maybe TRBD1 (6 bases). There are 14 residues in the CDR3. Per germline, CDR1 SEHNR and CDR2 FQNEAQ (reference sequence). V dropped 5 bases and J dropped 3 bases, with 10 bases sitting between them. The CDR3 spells CASSLQGPNEKLFF. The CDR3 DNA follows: TGTGCCAGCAGCCTACAGGGACCTAATGAAAAACTGTTTTTT.

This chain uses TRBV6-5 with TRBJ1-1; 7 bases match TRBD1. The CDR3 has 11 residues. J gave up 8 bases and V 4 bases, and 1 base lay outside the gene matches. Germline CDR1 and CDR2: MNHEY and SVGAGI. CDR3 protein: CASSSGGEAFF. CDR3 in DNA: TGTGCCAGCAGTTCAGGGGGGGAAGCTTTCTTT.

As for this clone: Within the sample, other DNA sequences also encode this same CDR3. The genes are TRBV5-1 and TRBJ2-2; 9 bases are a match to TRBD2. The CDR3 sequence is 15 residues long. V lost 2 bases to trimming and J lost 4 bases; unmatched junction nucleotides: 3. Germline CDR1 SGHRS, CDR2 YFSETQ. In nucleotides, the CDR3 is TGCGCCAGCAGCTTTCTAGCGGGGAGCACCGGGGAGCTGTTTTTT. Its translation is CASSFLAGSTGELFF.

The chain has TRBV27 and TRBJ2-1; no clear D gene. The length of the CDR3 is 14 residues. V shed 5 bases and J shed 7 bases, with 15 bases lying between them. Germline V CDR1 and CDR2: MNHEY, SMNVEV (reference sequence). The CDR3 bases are TGTGCCAGCAGTCCAATTCCACTTGCGAATGAGCAGTTCTTC. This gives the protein CASSPIPLANEQFF.

CDR3 loop: CASSQDFGSGANVLTF. CDR3 bases: TGCGCCAGCAGCCAAGATTTCGGCTCTGGGGCCAACGTCCTGACTTTC. The chain combines TRBV4-1 with TRBJ2-6; D not certain. Deletions cut 0 bases from V and 0 bases from J, with 6 bases between. Germline V lookup: CDR1 MGHRA, CDR2 YSYEKL. This CDR3 spans 16 amino acids.

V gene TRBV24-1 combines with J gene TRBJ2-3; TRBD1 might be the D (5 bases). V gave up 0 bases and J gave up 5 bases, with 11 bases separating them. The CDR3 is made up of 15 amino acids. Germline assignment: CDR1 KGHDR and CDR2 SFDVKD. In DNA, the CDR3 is TGTGCCACCAGTGATTTGGGGCAGGGTCGAGATACGCAGTATTTT. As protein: CATSDLGQGRDTQYF.

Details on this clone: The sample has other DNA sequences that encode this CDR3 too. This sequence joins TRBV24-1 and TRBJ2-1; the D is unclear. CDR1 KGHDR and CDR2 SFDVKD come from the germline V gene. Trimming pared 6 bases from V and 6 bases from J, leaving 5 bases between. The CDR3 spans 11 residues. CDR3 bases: TGTGCCACCAGTCGGGTCAATGAGCAGTTCTTC. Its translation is CATSRVNEQFF.

CDR3 loop: CASSLVSHQDGYTF. CDR3 in DNA: TGTGCCAGCAGCTTAGTGTCACATCAAGATGGCTACACCTTC. The chain carries TRBV5-5 and TRBJ1-2; D call uncertain. The V end was cut by 2 bases, the J end by 6 bases, with 14 bases between. The length of the CDR3 is 14 residues. Germline V CDR1 and CDR2: SGHKS, YYEKEE (reference sequence).

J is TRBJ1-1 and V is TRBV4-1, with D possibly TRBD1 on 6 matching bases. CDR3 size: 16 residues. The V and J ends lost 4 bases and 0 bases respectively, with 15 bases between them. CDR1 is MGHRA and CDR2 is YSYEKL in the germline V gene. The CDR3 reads CASSPQRGGMNTEAFF. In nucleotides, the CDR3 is TGCGCCAGCAGCCCGCAGAGGGGGGGGATGAACACTGAAGCTTTCTTT.

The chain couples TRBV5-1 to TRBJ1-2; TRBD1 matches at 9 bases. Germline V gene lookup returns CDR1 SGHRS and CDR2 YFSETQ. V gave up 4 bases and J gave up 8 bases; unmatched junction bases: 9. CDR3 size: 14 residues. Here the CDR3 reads CASSLVDRGFGYTF. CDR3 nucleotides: TGCGCCAGCAGCCTTGTTGACAGGGGGTTCGGCTACACCTTC.

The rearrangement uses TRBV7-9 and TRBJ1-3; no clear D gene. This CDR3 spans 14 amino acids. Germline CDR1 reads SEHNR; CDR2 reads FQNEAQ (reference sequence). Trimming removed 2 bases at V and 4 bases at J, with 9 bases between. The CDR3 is CASSLLGRGNTIYF. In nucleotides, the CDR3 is TGTGCCAGCAGCTTATTGGGCCGAGGAAACACCATATATTTT.

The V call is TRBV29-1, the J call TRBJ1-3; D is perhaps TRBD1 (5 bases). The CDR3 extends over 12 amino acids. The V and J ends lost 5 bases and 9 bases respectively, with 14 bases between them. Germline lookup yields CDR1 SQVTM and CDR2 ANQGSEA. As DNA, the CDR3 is TGCAGCGTTCAGGGATGGGGGGGCACCATATATTTT. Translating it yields CSVQGWGGTIYF. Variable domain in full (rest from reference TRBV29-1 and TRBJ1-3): SAVISQKPSRDICQRGTSLTIQCQVDSQVTMMFWYRQQPGQSLTLIATANQGSEATYESGFVIDKFPISRPNLTFSTLTVSNMSPEDSSIYLCSVQGWGGTIYFGEGSWLTVV.

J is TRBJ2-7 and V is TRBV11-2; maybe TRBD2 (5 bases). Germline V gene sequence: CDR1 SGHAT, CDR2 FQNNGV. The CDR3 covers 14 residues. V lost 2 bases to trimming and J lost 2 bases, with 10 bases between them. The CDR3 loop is CASSLMRAPYEQYF. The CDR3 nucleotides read TGTGCCAGCAGCTTAATGAGGGCTCCCTACGAGCAGTACTTC.

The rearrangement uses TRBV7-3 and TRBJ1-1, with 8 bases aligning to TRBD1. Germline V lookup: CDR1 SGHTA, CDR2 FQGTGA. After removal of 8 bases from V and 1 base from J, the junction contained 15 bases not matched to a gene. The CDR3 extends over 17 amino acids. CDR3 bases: TGTGCCAGCGCACCTTCCGGGACAGGCTCCGAGAACACTGAAGCTTTCTTT. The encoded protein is CASAPSGTGSENTEAFF.

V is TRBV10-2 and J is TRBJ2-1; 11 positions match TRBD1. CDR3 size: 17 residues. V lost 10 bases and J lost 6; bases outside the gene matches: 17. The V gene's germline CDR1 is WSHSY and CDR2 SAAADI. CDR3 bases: TGCGCCACCTCTCGGACAGGGGGCGTTTCTCAGGGCAATGAGCAGTTCTTC. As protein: CATSRTGGVSQGNEQFF.

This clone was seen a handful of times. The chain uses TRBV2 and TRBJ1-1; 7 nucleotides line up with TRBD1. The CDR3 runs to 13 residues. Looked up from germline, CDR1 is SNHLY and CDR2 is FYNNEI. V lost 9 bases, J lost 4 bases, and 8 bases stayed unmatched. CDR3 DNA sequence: TGTGCCAGATCGACAGGGATAGGCACTGAAGCTTTCTTT. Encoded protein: CARSTGIGTEAFF.

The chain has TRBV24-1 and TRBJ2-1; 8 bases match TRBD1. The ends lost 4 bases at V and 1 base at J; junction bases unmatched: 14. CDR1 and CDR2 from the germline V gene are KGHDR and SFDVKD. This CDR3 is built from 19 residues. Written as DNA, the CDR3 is TGTGCCACCAGTGACTCAGAGGGGACAGGTAGGAGGTCCTACAATGAGCAGTTCTTC. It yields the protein CATSDSEGTGRRSYNEQFF.

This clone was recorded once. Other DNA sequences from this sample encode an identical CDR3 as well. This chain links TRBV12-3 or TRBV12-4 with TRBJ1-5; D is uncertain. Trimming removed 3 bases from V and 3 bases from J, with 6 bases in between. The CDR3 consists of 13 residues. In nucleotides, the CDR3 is TGTGCCAGCAGTTTCAGTCTCAATCAGCCCCAGCATTTT. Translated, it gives CASSFSLNQPQHF.

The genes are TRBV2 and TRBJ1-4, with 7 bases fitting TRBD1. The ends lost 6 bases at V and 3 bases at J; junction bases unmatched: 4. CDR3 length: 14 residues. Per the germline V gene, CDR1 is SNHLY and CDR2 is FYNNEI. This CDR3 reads CASRGTVANEKLFF. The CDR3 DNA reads TGTGCCAGCAGAGGGACAGTTGCTAATGAAAAACTGTTTTTT.